A selection of T cell receptor beta chains follows, all from one sample in a study of CD8+ T cells in alopecia areata. Sequencing was performed with immunoSEQ multiplex PCR; in TCRdb, only in-frame clones are kept and a portion is missing. This table has 60,000 to 70,000 clones, approximately 45% appearing once. The starting material was CD8+ T cells sorted from blood, obtained at week 0. These receptors were taken from a human donor with alopecia areata. The CDR3 runs from the conserved cysteine through the conserved F or W. Each record gives: CDR3 protein, CDR3 DNA, J gene, V gene, clone size, D gene. The D gene is left open where the match is weak. Not all rows give a size; the values are once, few, many and, for expanded clones, a class.

CASSYSGGTGELFF,TGTGCCAGCAGTTACTCGGGTGGAACCGGGGAGCTGTTTTTT,TRBJ2-2,TRBV6-5,few,NA
CASSQQGSPYNEQFF,TGTGCCAGCTCACAACAGGGGAGTCCCTACAATGAGCAGTTCTTC,TRBJ2-1,TRBV18,many,TRBD1
CASSFGTTDTQYF,TGTGCCAGCAGCTTCGGGACGACAGATACGCAGTATTTT,TRBJ2-3,TRBV9,NA,NA
CASRLRLGLGLAFF,TGTGCCAGCAGGTTGAGATTGGGATTGGGGTTGGCTTTCTTT,TRBJ1-1,TRBV6-1,NA,NA
CASSPDPPASGSNEQFF,TGTGCCAGCAGCCCGGACCCCCCGGCTAGCGGGAGTAATGAGCAGTTCTTC,TRBJ2-1,TRBV7-9,NA,TRBD2
CASSFGQGKYEQYF,TGTGCCAGCAGCTTCGGGCAGGGAAAATACGAGCAGTACTTC,TRBJ2-7,TRBV11-2,NA,NA
CASSLQFSYEQYF,TGTGCCAGCAGTCTGCAGTTCTCCTACGAGCAGTACTTC,TRBJ2-7,TRBV28,NA,NA
CSSFFAGELFF,TGCAGCTCGTTCTTTGCCGGGGAGCTGTTTTTT,TRBJ2-2,TRBV29-1,NA,NA
CASSQIQGNYGYTF,TGTGCCAGCAGCCAAATTCAGGGTAACTATGGCTACACCTTC,TRBJ1-2,TRBV7-9,NA,NA
CAIDRLQGNTGELFF,TGTGCCATCGATAGACTACAGGGGAACACCGGGGAGCTGTTTTTT,TRBJ2-2,TRBV6-1,NA,NA
CASSARGLAGGYEQYF,TGTGCCAGCAGTGCACGGGGACTAGCGGGAGGCTACGAGCAGTACTTC,TRBJ2-7,TRBV27,few,TRBD2
CSVGGAGKGYEQYF,TGCAGCGTTGGGGGGGCAGGGAAGGGCTACGAGCAGTACTTC,TRBJ2-7,TRBV29-1,NA,NA